These T cell receptor beta chains were read from a single sample in a study of human T cells and chemical hapten exposure. TCRdb reprocessed the RACE reads via MiXCR and lists one record per CDR3 protein. The table includes some 38,000 distinct CDR3 sequences, around a tenth detected once. Here the sequenced sample was whole blood, taken in connection with sensitization to the hapten diphenylcyclopropenone (DPC). Receptors were obtained from a man aged 50 or older with alopecia areata. Some clones in this sample may be carry-over from other donors' samples. Both conserved end residues are part of each CDR3. D genes are given only for firm matches. Some rows have no size entry. The others give once, few or many, or a class for an expanded clone.

v_gene: TRBV6-5
abundance: many
d_gene: NA
j_gene: TRBJ2-7
CDR3nt: TGTGCCAGCCTATCCCCGGGGGAGTCCTACGAGCAGTACTTC
CDR3aa: CASLSPGESYEQYF

v_gene: TRBV10-3
abundance: many
d_gene: NA
j_gene: TRBJ2-1
CDR3nt: TGTGCCATCAGTGAGGGGGGAGGCTCCTACAATGAGCAGTTCTTC
CDR3aa: CAISEGGGSYNEQFF

v_gene: TRBV5-1
abundance: many
d_gene: NA
j_gene: TRBJ2-1
CDR3nt: TGCGCCAGCAGGTCAGGGAATCGGGCCGAGTTCTTC
CDR3aa: CASRSGNRAEFF

v_gene: TRBV27
abundance: many
d_gene: NA
j_gene: TRBJ2-4
CDR3nt: TGTGCCAGCCTCCCAGCCCAAGGGGGTCAGTACTTC
CDR3aa: CASLPAQGGQYF

v_gene: TRBV20-1
abundance: NA
d_gene: NA
j_gene: TRBJ1-5
CDR3nt: TGCAGTTGTGGGGGATACAATCAGCCCCAGCATTTT
CDR3aa: CSCGGYNQPQHF

v_gene: TRBV29-1
abundance: few
d_gene: TRBD2
j_gene: TRBJ2-3
CDR3nt: TGCAGCGTTGGGGGACTAGCGGGAGTCAGCACAGATACGCAGTATTTT
CDR3aa: CSVGGLAGVSTDTQYF

v_gene: TRBV7-8
abundance: NA
d_gene: NA
j_gene: TRBJ1-6
CDR3nt: TGTGCCAGCGAGGGCGGGGTGTCGTTTTCACCCCTCCACTTT
CDR3aa: CASEGGVSFSPLHF

v_gene: TRBV2
abundance: many
d_gene: NA
j_gene: TRBJ2-5
CDR3nt: TGTGCCAGCAGCGCAGTAGAGACCCAGTACTTC
CDR3aa: CASSAVETQYF

v_gene: TRBV11-2
abundance: few
d_gene: TRBD1
j_gene: TRBJ1-4
CDR3nt: TGTGCCAGCAGCTTTGGACAGGGGGGTGAAAAACTGTTTTTT
CDR3aa: CASSFGQGGEKLFF

v_gene: TRBV28
abundance: few
d_gene: NA
j_gene: TRBJ1-2
CDR3nt: TGTGCCATCGAAGACAGGAGCAACTATGGCTACACCTTC
CDR3aa: CAIEDRSNYGYTF

v_gene: TRBV5-4
abundance: many
d_gene: TRBD2
j_gene: TRBJ2-5
CDR3nt: TGTGCCAGCAGTCCCGGGACTAGCGAAGAGACCCAGTACTTC
CDR3aa: CASSPGTSEETQYF

v_gene: TRBV28
abundance: NA
d_gene: NA
j_gene: TRBJ1-5
CDR3nt: TGTGCCAGCGGAACCCAGGGACAGCCCCAGCATTTT
CDR3aa: CASGTQGQPQHF

v_gene: TRBV4-1
abundance: many
d_gene: NA
j_gene: TRBJ2-5
CDR3nt: TGCGCCAGCAGCCAAGATCAGACACCTCAAGAGACCCAGTACTTC
CDR3aa: CASSQDQTPQETQYF

v_gene: TRBV20-1
abundance: many
d_gene: NA
j_gene: TRBJ2-1
CDR3nt: TGCAGTGCCCCTGGACGGCGCGTGGGAGATGAGCAGTTCTTC
CDR3aa: CSAPGRRVGDEQFF

v_gene: TRBV6-5
abundance: many
d_gene: TRBD1
j_gene: TRBJ2-1
CDR3nt: TGTGCCAGCAGTTACTCGACAGGGGGAGTATACAATGAGCAGTTCTTC
CDR3aa: CASSYSTGGVYNEQFF

v_gene: TRBV9
abundance: many
d_gene: NA
j_gene: TRBJ2-5
CDR3nt: TGTGCCAGCAGTCGGCAAGAGACCCAGTACTTC
CDR3aa: CASSRQETQYF

v_gene: TRBV5-1
abundance: many
d_gene: NA
j_gene: TRBJ1-5
CDR3nt: TGCGCCAGCAGCTTTTATTTACCGGATAGCAATCAGCCCCAGCATTTT
CDR3aa: CASSFYLPDSNQPQHF

v_gene: TRBV7-9
abundance: many
d_gene: NA
j_gene: TRBJ2-1
CDR3nt: TGTGCCAGCAGCCGAGGGCGTCTAAAAAACAATGAGCAGTTCTTC
CDR3aa: CASSRGRLKNNEQFF

v_gene: TRBV12-3/TRBV12-4
abundance: few
d_gene: NA
j_gene: TRBJ1-6
CDR3nt: TGTGCCAGCAGTTTACCACGGCCAAATTCACCCCTCCACTTT
CDR3aa: CASSLPRPNSPLHF